This T cell receptor (beta chain) was identified in a study of vaccination effects on CD4 cells after COVID-19 (dated by TCRdb to 2021 to 2024). Context from the whole study: In the ViraFEST assay, PBMC were stimulated with viral peptide pools, and TCR sequencing was then used to find antigen-specific CD4+ T cell clonotypes based on their expansion. SARS-CoV-2 spike-specific CD4+ TCR repertoires were compared before and after mRNA vaccination in COVID-19 convalescent patients and in infection-naive vaccine recipients. The full study included some eleven COVID-19 convalescent patients and a few SARS-CoV-2-naive healthy vaccine recipients. Samples were taken from three convalescent patients early (day +14) and late (day +241, +227, +161 respectively) after vaccination. Across the study, the median time from the second dose to post-vaccine sampling was 72 days (range 14 to 241). Cultures from other donors in the study were sequenced using the Oncomine TCR Beta short-read assay on an Illumina iSeq 100. A few million PBMC per well were cultured with 8.5 to 10 ug/ml peptides in IMDM containing 5% human AB serum, around 10 IU/ml IL-2 and gentamicin. General findings and caveats noted by the study authors: Only a small number of convalescent patients were included, and no early post-infection timepoints were available, which limited the study. In convalescent patients, the post-vaccine spike-reactive repertoire consisted mainly of new vaccine-induced clones, largely distinct from infection-induced clones. At late post-vaccination timepoints, both infection-induced and vaccine-induced clones showed marked clonal contraction, consistent with waning T cell responses.

For this clone: Its antigen is currently not known. Base qualities are not provided; no much larger clone lies one nucleotide away.

After around 11 days of culture, CD4+ T cells were isolated with the EasySep CD4+ T cell isolation kit. Convalescent patients had PCR-confirmed SARS-CoV-2 infection between March and December 2020, before Alpha, Beta and Delta variants emerged in the United States. Each participant received two doses of an mRNA SARS-CoV-2 vaccine, either BNT162b2 or mRNA-1273. On days 3 and 7, half of the culture medium was replaced with fresh IL-2-containing medium. Unless otherwise noted, each peptide stimulation condition was cultured in triplicate wells. Using Ficoll-Paque Plus gradient centrifugation, PBMC were separated from whole blood and then either used fresh or cryopreserved at -140C. The QIAamp micro DNA kit was used to extract genomic DNA from the cultured CD4+ T cells. The CDR3, cysteine through phenylalanine, is 14 amino acids long. Only CDR3 DNA is held: 42 bases, read in frame from base 1. Trimming removed 0 bases from V and 0 bases from J, leaving 4 bases between the germline ends. Reading the germline V gene gives CDR1 LGHNA and CDR2 YNFKEQ.

The library was built by means of the immunoSEQ multiplex PCR assay. DNA from the cultured, isolated CD4+ T cells was subjected to TCR beta CDR3 sequencing. As for the original processing: Non-productive TCR sequences were discarded, and reads were trimmed to the CDR3 region, with only CDR3s of 7 or more amino acids retained. The MANAFEST web app was used to pick out antigen-specific clonotypes by comparing their expansion in peptide wells with that in reference cultures. To be called positive, a clone needed expansion at FDR<0.05 compared with the reference and with all other wells, an odds ratio greater than 5, and a frequency greater than 0.1% in two replicate wells. A clonotype was called cross-reactive if it was significantly expanded both in SARS-CoV-2 spike wells and in at least one common cold coronavirus spike condition. CDR3 similarity was assessed by Levenshtein distance using the stringdist R package, and unrooted trees were constructed with ape in R 3.6.1. TCRdb stores this immuneACCESS table with in-frame sequences only. Part of the clones is absent; in the studies checked, under half of the shortfall reflects unresolved V genes, and no reason is known for the rest. That table gives V, J and clone size, and the DNA gave D and trimming. For this sample the table gives approximately 40,000 clones, of which 76% were detected only once. The ten top clones hold around 3.5% of the sample.

The source of this sequence is a human donor who had a prior SARS-CoV-2 infection. The rearranged segments are TRBV4-2 and TRBJ2-3; no D segment can be confidently identified. Material: CD4+ T cells from PBMCs cultured without peptide, obtained after COVID-19 vaccination. The DNA reads TGTGCCAGCAGCCAAGATGGCAGCACAGATACGCAGTATTTT. Its protein product is CASSQDGSTDTQYF.